The T cell receptor (beta chain) under discussion was sequenced for a study of a mutant IDH1 vaccine in newly diagnosed glioma. Study-level information: Commencement of vaccination occurred 4-6 weeks following radiotherapy alone, or concurrently with temozolomide cycles. Of the patients given treatment, approximately 60% were male and approximately 38% were female, and a mean age of around 41 years was recorded. Beforehand, treatment had been radiotherapy, temozolomide, or both; the majority received both.

With respect to this clone: Its specificity is not known.

V shed 5 bases and J shed 1 base, with 17 bases lying between them. Per germline, CDR1 SNHLY and CDR2 FYNNEI. The CDR3 is 16 residues long. Sequencing was performed with immunoSEQ multiplex PCR; in TCRdb, only in-frame clones are kept and a portion is missing. The table lists around 32,000 clones, roughly 80% of them singletons. Time point specified: week 35, safety follow-up. Each dose of the vaccine consisted of 300 ug of mutant IDH1 20-mer peptide, with topical imiquimod. The material sequenced was PBMCs, taken from a glioma patient whose treatment included an IDH1 peptide vaccine. The V and J genes are TRBV2 and TRBJ1-1; D uncertain. This clonotype was sampled from a woman aged 18-30 years with glioma. Here the CDR3 DNA reads TGTGCCAGCAGTTATGAAGCAAAACTTACGAACACTGAAGCTTTCTTT. Protein sequence: CASSYEAKLTNTEAFF.